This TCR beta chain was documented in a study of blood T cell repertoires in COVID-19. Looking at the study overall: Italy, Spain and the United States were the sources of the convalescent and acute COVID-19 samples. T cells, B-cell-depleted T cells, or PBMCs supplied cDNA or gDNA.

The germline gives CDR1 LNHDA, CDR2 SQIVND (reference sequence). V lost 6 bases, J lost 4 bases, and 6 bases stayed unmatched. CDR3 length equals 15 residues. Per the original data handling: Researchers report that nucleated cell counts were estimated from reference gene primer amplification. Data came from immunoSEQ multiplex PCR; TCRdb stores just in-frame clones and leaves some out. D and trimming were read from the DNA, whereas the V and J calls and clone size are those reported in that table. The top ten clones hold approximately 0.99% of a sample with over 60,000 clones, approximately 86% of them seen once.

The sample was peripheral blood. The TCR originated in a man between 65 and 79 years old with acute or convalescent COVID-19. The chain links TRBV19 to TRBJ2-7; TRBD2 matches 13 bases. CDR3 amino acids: CASSLGLAGDYEQYF. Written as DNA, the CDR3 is TGTGCCAGTAGCCTCGGACTAGCGGGGGATTACGAGCAGTACTTC.